This T cell receptor beta chain is drawn from a study of blood T cell repertoires in COVID-19. Study information: The United States, Italy and Spain were the sources of the acute and convalescent COVID-19 samples.

The CDR3 loop spans 16 amino acids. CDR1 is MRHNA and CDR2 is SNTAGT in the germline V gene. J gave up 0 bases and V 4 bases, and 2 bases lay outside the gene matches. The assay was immunoSEQ multiplex PCR, and TCRdb's table has in-frame clones only and misses some. The profile shows 200,000 or so clones, 65% to 85% of them singletons. Sequencing used peripheral blood. The V gene is TRBV6-4, the J gene TRBJ2-1, with 11 bases identical to TRBD2. The receptor was isolated from a woman in her fifties or sixties with acute or convalescent COVID-19. The CDR3 coding sequence is TGTGCCAGCAGTGGACTAGCGGGGACCTCCTACAATGAGCAGTTCTTC. It codes for CASSGLAGTSYNEQFF.